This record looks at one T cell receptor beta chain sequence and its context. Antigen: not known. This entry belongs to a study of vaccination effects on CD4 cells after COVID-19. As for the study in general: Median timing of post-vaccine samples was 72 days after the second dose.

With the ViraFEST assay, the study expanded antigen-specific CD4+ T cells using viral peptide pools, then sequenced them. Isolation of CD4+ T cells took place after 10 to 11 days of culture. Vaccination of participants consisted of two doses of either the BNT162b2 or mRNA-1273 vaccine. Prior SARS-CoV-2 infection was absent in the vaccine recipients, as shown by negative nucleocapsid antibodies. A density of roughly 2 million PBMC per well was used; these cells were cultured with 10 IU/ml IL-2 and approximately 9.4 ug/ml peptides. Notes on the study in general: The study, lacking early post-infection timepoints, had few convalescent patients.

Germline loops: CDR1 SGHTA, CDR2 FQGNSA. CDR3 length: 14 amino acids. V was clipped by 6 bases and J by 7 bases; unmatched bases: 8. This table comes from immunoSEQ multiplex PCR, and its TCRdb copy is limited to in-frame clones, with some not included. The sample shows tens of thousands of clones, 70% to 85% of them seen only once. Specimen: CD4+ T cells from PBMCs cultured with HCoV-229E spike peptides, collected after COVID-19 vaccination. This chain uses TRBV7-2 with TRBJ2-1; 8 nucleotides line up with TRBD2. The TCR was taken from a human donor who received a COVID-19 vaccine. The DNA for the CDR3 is TGTGCCAGCAGAAATAGCGGGGCGAGTAATGAGCAGTTCTTC. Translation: CASRNSGASNEQFF.